These T cell receptor beta chains were read from a single sample in a study of early T cells in non-severe SARS-CoV-2 infection. Each CDR3 protein gets one entry after TCRdb re-called the 5' RACE reads with MiXCR. This sample yields roughly 80,000 distinct CDR3 sequences, of which around an eighth are seen a single time; roughly 3.1% belongs to the top ten. Specimen: whole blood. The source of these receptors is an adult who was a healthcare worker with PCR-confirmed SARS-CoV-2 infection or an uninfected control (not recorded which). Both conserved end residues are trimmed from each CDR3. Each record gives: D gene, CDR3 length, clone size, V gene, CDR3 protein. A D gene is named only where the DNA matches it firmly. Not every row has a clone size; where given, it reads once, few, many or a size class.

>NA|14|many|TRBV5-1
ASSLAVSMNTGELF
>TRBD1|15|many|TRBV4-2
ASSQDLGRGSGNTIY
>NA|12|many|TRBV5-6
ASSLEENLPGYT
>TRBD2|14|NA|TRBV7-2
ASSKSSGGSWNEQF
>NA|11|once|TRBV29-1
SVERTANYGYT
>TRBD1|12|NA|TRBV10-3
AIRGTGGNQPQH
>TRBD1|13|many|TRBV18
ASSPWTGNTGELF
>TRBD2|13|NA|TRBV6-5
ASRRGFWDTGELF
>NA|14|many|TRBV12-3/TRBV12-4
ASSPPGSYSNQPQH
>NA|13|many|TRBV5-1
ASSSQGGLNTEAF
>NA|14|NA|TRBV10-1
ASTPEGIGQIAGYT
>NA|12|many|TRBV2
ASISGQVNSPLH
>TRBD2|11|many|TRBV29-1
SVTIAGLNEQF
>TRBD1|13|NA|TRBV13
ASSQPGQGHYEQY
>TRBD2|14|few|TRBV19
ASRLLAGGPSGELF
>NA|15|few|TRBV4-1
ASSFGIQGRNTGELF
>NA|10|NA|TRBV20-1
SPRSAGNTQY
>TRBD2|14|few|TRBV5-1
ASSFPGLAGYNEQF
>NA|13|NA|TRBV28
ASSWPGHSRRPQH
>NA|12|many|TRBV6-5
ASREEGVKNIQY
>TRBD2|14|few|TRBV11-2
ASSLEGISGSKDQY
>NA|12|NA|TRBV15
ATSRDPQFTPQH
>NA|13|NA|TRBV27
ASSYRPQGPGELF
>TRBD2|11|NA|TRBV7-3
ASSPRDSGTLY
>TRBD1|10|few|TRBV29-1
SATQGSGELF
>TRBD2|14|many|TRBV29-1
SVRGLAGDEADTQY
>NA|12|NA|TRBV20-1
SAREGAGANVLT
>TRBD2|12|few|TRBV7-2
ASSLTSQTDEQY
>TRBD2|15|NA|TRBV10-3
AISEGLAGGPRETQY
>NA|11|NA|TRBV2
ASSPGMTYEQY
>NA|14|many|TRBV19
ASSIRQGTANEKLF
>TRBD1|16|many|TRBV7-8
ASSPNPGMTGTLSGYT